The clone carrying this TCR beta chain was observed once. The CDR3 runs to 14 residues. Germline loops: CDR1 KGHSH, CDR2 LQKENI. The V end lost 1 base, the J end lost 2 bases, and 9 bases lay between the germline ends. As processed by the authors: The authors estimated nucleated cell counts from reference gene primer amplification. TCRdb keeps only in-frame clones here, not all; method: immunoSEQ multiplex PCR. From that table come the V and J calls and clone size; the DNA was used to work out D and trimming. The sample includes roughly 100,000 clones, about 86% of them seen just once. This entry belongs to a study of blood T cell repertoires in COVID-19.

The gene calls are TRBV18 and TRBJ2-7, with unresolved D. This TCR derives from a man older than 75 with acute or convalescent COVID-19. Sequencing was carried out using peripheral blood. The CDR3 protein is CASSPRLSTYEQYF. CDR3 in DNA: TGTGCCAGCTCACCACGACTCTCGACCTACGAGCAGTACTTC.